The clone carrying this T cell receptor (beta chain) was detected a few times. The target antigen is unknown. This specimen belongs to a study of T cell repertoires in cytomegalovirus infection. TCRdb re-called the reads through MiXCR, storing one row per CDR3 protein. The table records 400,000 or so distinct CDR3 sequences, about a third of them present only once. The CDR3 extends over 12 amino acids. Trimming cost V 4 bases and J 6 bases, with 11 bases left between them. Germline loops: CDR1 SGHNT, CDR2 YYREEE (reference sequence). Study-level points and caveats: What dominated the ex vivo response were HLA-C-restricted CMV-specific TCR beta clonotypes.

Sample: PBMCs. The clonotype originates from a human donor in good health (CMV status not recorded). Some clones in this sample may be carry-over from other donors' samples. The rearrangement links TRBV5-4 to TRBJ2-7, with D hard to call. The CDR3 DNA is TGTGCCAGCAGCCCCCTTGGCGGCGAGCAGTACTTC. This codes for CASSPLGGEQYF. Based on the CDR3 plus reference TRBV5-4 and TRBJ2-7, the full variable domain is ETGVTQSPTHLIKTRGQQVTLRCSSQSGHNTVSWYQQALGQGPQFIFQYYREEENGRGNFPPRFSGLQFPNYSSELNVNALELDDSALYLCASSPLGGEQYFGPGTRLTVT.